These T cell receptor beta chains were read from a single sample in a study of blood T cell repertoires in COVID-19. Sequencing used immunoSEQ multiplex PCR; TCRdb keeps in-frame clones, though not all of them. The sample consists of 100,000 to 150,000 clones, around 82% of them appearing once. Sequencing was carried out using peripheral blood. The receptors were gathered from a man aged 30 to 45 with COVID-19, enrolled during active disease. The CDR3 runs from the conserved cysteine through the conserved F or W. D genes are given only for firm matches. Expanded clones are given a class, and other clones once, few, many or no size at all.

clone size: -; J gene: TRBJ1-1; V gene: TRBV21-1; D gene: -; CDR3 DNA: TGTGCCAGCAGCAATGGGCAGGCGGAAGCTTTCTTT; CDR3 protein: CASSNGQAEAFF
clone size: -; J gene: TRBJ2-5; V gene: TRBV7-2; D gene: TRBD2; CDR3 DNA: TGTGCCAGCAGCACAAGGCGTTCTGCGGGGGGGCCGGGAGAGACCCAGTACTTC; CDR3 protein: CASSTRRSAGGPGETQYF
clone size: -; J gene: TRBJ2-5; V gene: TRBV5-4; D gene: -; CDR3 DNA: TGTGCCAGCAGCCCTCCCGGACTAGAGACCCAGTACTTC; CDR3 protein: CASSPPGLETQYF
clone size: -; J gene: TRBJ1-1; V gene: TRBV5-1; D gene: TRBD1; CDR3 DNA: TGCGCCAGCAGCGTAGGACAGGGGTTGAGCACTGAAGCTTTCTTT; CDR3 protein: CASSVGQGLSTEAFF
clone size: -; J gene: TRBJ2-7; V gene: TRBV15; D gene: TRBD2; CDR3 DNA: TGTGCCACCAGCAGAGGGTTAGCGGGAGCTTCAGAGCAGTACTTC; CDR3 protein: CATSRGLAGASEQYF
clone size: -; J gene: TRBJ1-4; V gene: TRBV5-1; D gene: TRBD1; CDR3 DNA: TGCGCCAGCAGCCAGGGACAGGGGGACGAAAAACTGTTTTTT; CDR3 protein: CASSQGQGDEKLFF
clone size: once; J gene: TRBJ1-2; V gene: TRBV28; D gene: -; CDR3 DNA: TGTGCCAGCAGTTTACTGCAGGGGACTAACTATGGCTACACCTTC; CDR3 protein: CASSLLQGTNYGYTF
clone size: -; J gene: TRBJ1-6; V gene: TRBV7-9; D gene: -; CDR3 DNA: TGTGCCAGCAGCTTATCAGAACCCCTCCACTTT; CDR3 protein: CASSLSEPLHF
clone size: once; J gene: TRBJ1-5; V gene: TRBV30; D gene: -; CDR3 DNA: TGTGCCTGGAGTGTCAGTCACAGCAATCAGCCCCAGCATTTT; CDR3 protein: CAWSVSHSNQPQHF
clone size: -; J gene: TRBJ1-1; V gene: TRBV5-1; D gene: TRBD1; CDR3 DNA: TGCGCCAGCAGCTCGGGACAGGGGGACACTGAAGCTTTCTTT; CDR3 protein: CASSSGQGDTEAFF
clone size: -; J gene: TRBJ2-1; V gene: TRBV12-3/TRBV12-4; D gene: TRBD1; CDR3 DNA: TGTGCCAGCACCGTCACAGGGGGTTGGCAGTTCTTC; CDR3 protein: CASTVTGGWQFF
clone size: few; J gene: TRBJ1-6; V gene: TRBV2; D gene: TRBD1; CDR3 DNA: TGTGCCAGCAGTGGCGGGACAGCACTACTTTATAATTCACCCCTCCACTTT; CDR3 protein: CASSGGTALLYNSPLHF
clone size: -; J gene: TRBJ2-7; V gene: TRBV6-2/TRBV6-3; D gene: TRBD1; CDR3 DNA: TGTGCCAGCAGTTGGCGGCTGGACAGGTCTTCGGGGGAGCAGTACTTC; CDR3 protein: CASSWRLDRSSGEQYF
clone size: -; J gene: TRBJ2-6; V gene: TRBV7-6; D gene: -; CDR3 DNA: TGTGCCAGCAGCTTAGGGGGCGGCGCCAACGTCCTGACTTTC; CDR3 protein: CASSLGGGANVLTF
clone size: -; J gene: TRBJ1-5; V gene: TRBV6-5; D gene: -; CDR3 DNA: TGTGCCAGCAGCCCCGACAGCTTCAATCAGCCCCAGCATTTT; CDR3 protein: CASSPDSFNQPQHF
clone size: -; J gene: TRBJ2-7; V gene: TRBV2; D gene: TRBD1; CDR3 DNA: TGTGCCAGCAGTGAAGCGGCTCTATCCCTAGGGGGCAGGATGGTCTACGAGCAGTACTTC; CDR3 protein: CASSEAALSLGGRMVYEQYF
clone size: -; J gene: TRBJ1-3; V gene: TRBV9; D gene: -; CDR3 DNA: TGTGCCAGCAGCCCCCGGGTTTTCTCTGGAAACACCATATATTTT; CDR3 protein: CASSPRVFSGNTIYF
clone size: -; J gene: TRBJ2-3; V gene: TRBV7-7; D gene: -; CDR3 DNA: TGTGCTAGCAGCGCCGGGGGGCGGGGGATCACAGATACGCAGTATTTT; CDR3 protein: CASSAGGRGITDTQYF
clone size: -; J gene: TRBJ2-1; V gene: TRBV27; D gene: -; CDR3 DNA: TGTGCCACCAAGACAGTCTTATACAATGAGCAGTTCTTC; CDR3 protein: CATKTVLYNEQFF
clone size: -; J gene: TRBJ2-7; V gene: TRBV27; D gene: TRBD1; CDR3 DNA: TGTGCCAGCAGTTCGGACAGGGCCCCCTACGAGCAGTACTTC; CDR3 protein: CASSSDRAPYEQYF
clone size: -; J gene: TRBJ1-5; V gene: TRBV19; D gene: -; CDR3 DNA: TGTGCCAGTAGTATGGTCGGGGGGTCCAATCAGCCCCAGCATTTT; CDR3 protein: CASSMVGGSNQPQHF
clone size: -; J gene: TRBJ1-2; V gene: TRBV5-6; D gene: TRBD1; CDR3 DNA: TGTGCCAGCAGCCCCAGGACAGGCGGCTACACCTTC; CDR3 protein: CASSPRTGGYTF
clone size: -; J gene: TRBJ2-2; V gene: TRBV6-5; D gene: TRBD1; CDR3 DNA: TGTGCCAGCACCCGACAGGGAGCGGACACCGGGGAGCTGTTTTTT; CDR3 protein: CASTRQGADTGELFF
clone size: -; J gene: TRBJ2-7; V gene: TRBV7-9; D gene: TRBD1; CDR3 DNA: TGTGCCAGCAGCTTAGGAGGGACAGGGAAGTACGAGCAGTACTTC; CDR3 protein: CASSLGGTGKYEQYF
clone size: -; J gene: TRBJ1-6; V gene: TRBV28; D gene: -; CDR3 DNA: TGTGCCACCACGCCGGGAGAGGCAGGGAATTCACCCCTCCACTTT; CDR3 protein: CATTPGEAGNSPLHF
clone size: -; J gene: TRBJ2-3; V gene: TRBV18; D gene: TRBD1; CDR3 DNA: TGTGCCAGCTCTCGCATACAGGGGCCAGATACGCAGTATTTT; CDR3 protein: CASSRIQGPDTQYF
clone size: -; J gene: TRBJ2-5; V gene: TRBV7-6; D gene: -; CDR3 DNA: TGTGCCAGCAGCTTAATGCAGGGGGAGACCCAGTACTTC; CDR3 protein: CASSLMQGETQYF
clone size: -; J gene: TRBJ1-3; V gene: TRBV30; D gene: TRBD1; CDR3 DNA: TGTGCCTGGAGTACAGGGGGATGGTCTGGAAACACCATATATTTT; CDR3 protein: CAWSTGGWSGNTIYF
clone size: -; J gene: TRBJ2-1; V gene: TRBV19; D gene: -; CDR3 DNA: TGTGCCAGTAGTTCCCCCGGCGGTGAGCAGTTCTTC; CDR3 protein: CASSSPGGEQFF
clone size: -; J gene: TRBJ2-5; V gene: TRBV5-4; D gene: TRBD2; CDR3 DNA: TGTGCCAGCAGCTTGACCAGCGGGAGCAAAGAGACCCAGTACTTC; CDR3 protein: CASSLTSGSKETQYF
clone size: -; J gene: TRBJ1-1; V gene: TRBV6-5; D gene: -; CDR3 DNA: TGTGCCAGCAGTTACTCGATGGCCACCCGCACTGAAGCTTTCTTT; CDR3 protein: CASSYSMATRTEAFF
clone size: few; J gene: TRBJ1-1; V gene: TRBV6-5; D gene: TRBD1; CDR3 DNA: TGTGCCAGCAGTTTCGGACAGGGTGGGACTGAAGCTTTCTTT; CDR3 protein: CASSFGQGGTEAFF
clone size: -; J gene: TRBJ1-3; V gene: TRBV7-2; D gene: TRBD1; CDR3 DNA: TGTGCCAGCAGTCGAGTCACAGGGGCCGCGGGAAACACCATATATTTT; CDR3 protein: CASSRVTGAAGNTIYF
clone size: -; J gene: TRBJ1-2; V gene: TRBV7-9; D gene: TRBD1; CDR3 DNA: TGTGCCAGCAGCTTCGGACAGGGCTTAAACTATGGCTACACCTTC; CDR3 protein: CASSFGQGLNYGYTF
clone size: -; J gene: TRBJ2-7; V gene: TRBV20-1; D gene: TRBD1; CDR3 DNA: TGCAGTGGACAGGGGGCCGGCGAGCAGTACTTC; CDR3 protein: CSGQGAGEQYF
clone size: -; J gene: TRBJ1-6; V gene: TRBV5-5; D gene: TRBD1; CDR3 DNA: TGTGCCAGCAGCTCTTGGGACAGGGGGTTCTACAATTCACCCCTCCACTTT; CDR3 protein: CASSSWDRGFYNSPLHF
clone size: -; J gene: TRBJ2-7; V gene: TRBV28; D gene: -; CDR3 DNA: TGTGCCAGCAGTTTAGCGGACAGTTCCTACGAGCAGTACTTC; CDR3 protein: CASSLADSSYEQYF
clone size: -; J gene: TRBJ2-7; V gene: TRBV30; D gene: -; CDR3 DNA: TGTGCCTGGAAAAAGGGGGACTCCTACGAGCAGTACTTC; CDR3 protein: CAWKKGDSYEQYF
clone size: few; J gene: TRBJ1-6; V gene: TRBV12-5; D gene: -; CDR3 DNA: TGTGCTAGTGGAGCTCAAAGTTCACCCCTCCACTTT; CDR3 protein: CASGAQSSPLHF
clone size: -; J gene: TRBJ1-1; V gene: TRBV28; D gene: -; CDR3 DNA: TGTGCCAGCAGTCAGTCCAGAATTCGGAACACTGAAGCTTTCTTT; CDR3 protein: CASSQSRIRNTEAFF
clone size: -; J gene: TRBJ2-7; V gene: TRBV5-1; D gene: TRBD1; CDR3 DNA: TGCGCCAGCAGCGTGGGACAGGCCTACGAGCAGTACTTC; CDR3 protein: CASSVGQAYEQYF
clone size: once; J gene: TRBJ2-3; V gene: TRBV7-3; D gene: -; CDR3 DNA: TGTGCCAGCAGCCCAGAACAGGGAGGGGTCACAGATACGCAGTATTTT; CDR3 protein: CASSPEQGGVTDTQYF
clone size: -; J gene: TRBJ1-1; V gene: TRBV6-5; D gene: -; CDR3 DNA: TGTGCCAGCAGATTCAGGGGTCTGGAGAACACTGAAGCTTTCTTT; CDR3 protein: CASRFRGLENTEAFF
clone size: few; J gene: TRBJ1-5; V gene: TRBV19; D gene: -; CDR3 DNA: TGTGCCAGTACCTACAGGGTGGGGGATCAGCCCCAGCATTTT; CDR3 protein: CASTYRVGDQPQHF
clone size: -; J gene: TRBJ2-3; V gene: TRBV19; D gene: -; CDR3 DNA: TGTGCCAGTCGACCCGACAGGCGGACAGATACGCAGTATTTT; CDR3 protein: CASRPDRRTDTQYF
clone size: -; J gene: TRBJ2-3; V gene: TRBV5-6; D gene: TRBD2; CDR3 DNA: TGTGCCAGCAGCCTCGTCGGACTAGCGGTGGATACGCAGTATTTT; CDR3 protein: CASSLVGLAVDTQYF
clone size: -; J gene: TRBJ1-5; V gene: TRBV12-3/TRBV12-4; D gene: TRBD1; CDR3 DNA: TGTGCCAGCCGGGACAGTAGCAATCAGCCCCAGCATTTT; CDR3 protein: CASRDSSNQPQHF
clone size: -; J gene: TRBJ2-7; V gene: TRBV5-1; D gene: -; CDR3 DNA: TGCGCCAGCAGCTTCGCGTTTTCGGGGGCCTACGAGCAGTACTTC; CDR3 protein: CASSFAFSGAYEQYF
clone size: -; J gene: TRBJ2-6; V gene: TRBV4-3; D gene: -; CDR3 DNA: TGCGCCAGCAGCCCGTGGGGCGGCCGTATAGGTAACTCTGGGGCCAACGTCCTGACTTTC; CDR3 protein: CASSPWGGRIGNSGANVLTF
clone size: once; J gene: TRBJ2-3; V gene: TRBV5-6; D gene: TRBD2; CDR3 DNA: TGTGCCAGCAGCTTGATACTAGCGGGCACAGATACGCAGTATTTT; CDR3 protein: CASSLILAGTDTQYF
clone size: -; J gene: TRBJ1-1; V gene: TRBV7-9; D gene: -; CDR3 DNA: TGTGCCAGCAGCTTAGAGGCAGGGGAGGGGACTGAAGCTTTCTTT; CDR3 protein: CASSLEAGEGTEAFF
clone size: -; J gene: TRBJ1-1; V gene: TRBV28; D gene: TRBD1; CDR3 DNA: TGTGCCAGCAAACGGGGGGACAGGGGCGTGAAAGCTTTCTTT; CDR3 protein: CASKRGDRGVKAFF
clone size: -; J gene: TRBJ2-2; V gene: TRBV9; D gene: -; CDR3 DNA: TGTGCCAGCAGCGTAGCAATCACCGGGGAGCTGTTTTTT; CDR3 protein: CASSVAITGELFF